This TCR beta chain was identified in a study of Ad26.COV2.S vaccination and SARS-CoV-2 variants. This sample's treatment: around 19 received Ad26.COV2.S at low or high dose, single or two shots; several received placebo; per-sample allocation not given. Following the first vaccine or placebo injection, samples were taken on day 63. This table comes from immunoSEQ multiplex PCR, and its TCRdb copy is limited to in-frame clones, with some not included. The sample has approximately 460,000 clones, approximately 90% seen once. Comment on this clone: The sample carries other DNA sequences with the same CDR3.

The source of this sequence is a person aged 18-65 years who received the Ad26.COV2.S COVID-19 vaccine or a placebo. The sequences come from peripheral blood, collected in a trial of Ad26.COV2.S vaccine versus placebo.

The CDR3 loop is CASSLTGNTEAFF. CDR3 DNA sequence: TGTGCCAGCAGCTTAACAGGGAACACTGAAGCTTTCTTT. The chain links TRBV11-3 to TRBJ1-1; D possibly corresponds to TRBD1 (5 bases). V gave up 2 bases and J gave up 1 base, with 5 bases separating them. Germline V lookup: CDR1 SGHNT, CDR2 YENEEA. The CDR3 runs to 13 residues. Complete variable domain (other parts from reference TRBV11-3 and TRBJ1-1): EAGVVQSPRYKIIEKKQPVAFWCNPISGHNTLYWYLQNLGQGPELLIRYENEEAVDDSQLPKDRFSAERLKGVDSTLKIQPAELGDSAVYLCASSLTGNTEAFFGQGTRLTVV.